This is a list of T cell receptor beta chains from one sample in a study of cytomegalovirus exposure and HLA in healthy donors. Profiling relied on immunoSEQ multiplex PCR, and the TCRdb table lists in-frame clones only, not all of them. The profile shows around 110,000 clones, under 90% of them singletons. Specimen: PBMCs. The origin of the receptors is a woman in her 30s in good health and CMV-seronegative. Both conserved end residues are part of each CDR3. Fields, in order: CDR3 length, D gene, clone size, J gene, V gene, CDR3 DNA, CDR3 protein. A D gene is named only where the DNA matches it firmly. Not all rows give a size; the values are once, few, many and, for expanded clones, a class.

14 TRBD1 - TRBJ2-7 TRBV5-1 TGCGCCAGCAGCTTGGTGGACAGGGAATACGAGCAGTACTTC CASSLVDREYEQYF
16 TRBD2 - TRBJ2-3 TRBV5-8 TGTGCCAGCAGCTGGGGAGGCGGGAGGGCCACAGATACGCAGTATTTT CASSWGGGRATDTQYF
15 - - TRBJ2-7 TRBV4-1 TGCGCCAGCAGCCAAGCCCGACAGGACGCCTACGAGCAGTACTTC CASSQARQDAYEQYF
13 - - TRBJ1-5 TRBV6-5 TGTGCCAGCAGAACAGGTTACAATCAGCCCCAGCATTTT CASRTGYNQPQHF
19 TRBD2 - TRBJ2-7 TRBV18 TGTGCCAGCTCTCGCATGGCCGGGACTAGCGGGAGTCGAGCCTACGAGCAGTACTTC CASSRMAGTSGSRAYEQYF
14 - - TRBJ1-5 TRBV13 TGTGCCAGCAGCTTAGGGCAGGGCAATCAGCCCCAGCATTTT CASSLGQGNQPQHF
15 TRBD1 - TRBJ2-7 TRBV28 TGTGCCAGCAGCCGGGCCCTCGGACAGGGGAAGGAGCAGTACTTC CASSRALGQGKEQYF
15 TRBD1 - TRBJ1-1 TRBV28 TGTGCCAGCAGTCCCCGGGACAGGCAGAACACTGAAGCTTTCTTT CASSPRDRQNTEAFF
17 TRBD1 - TRBJ1-2 TRBV28 TGTGCCAGCAGTACATCTGGACAGGGTTTCAGGGTTCGCGGCTACACCTTC CASSTSGQGFRVRGYTF
16 TRBD1 - TRBJ1-1 TRBV5-1 TGCGCCAGCAGCTTTGGGACAGGGGGCCTGAACACTGAAGCTTTCTTT CASSFGTGGLNTEAFF
13 TRBD1 once TRBJ1-2 TRBV28 TGTGCCACCTTGATACAGGGGGTCTATGGCTACACCTTC CATLIQGVYGYTF
12 - - TRBJ1-4 TRBV28 TGTGCCAGTATGACTTTGGGTGAAAAACTGTTTTTT CASMTLGEKLFF
19 TRBD2 - TRBJ2-7 TRBV19 TGTGCCAGTAGTACACGGGCCCACTCACTAGCGGGATCCGCTTCCCAGCAGTACTTC CASSTRAHSLAGSASQQYF
13 TRBD1 - TRBJ1-3 TRBV28 TGTGCCAGCAGTTTAGCACAGGGGGCTATCATATATTTT CASSLAQGAIIYF